This T cell receptor beta chain was recorded in a study of early T cells in non-severe SARS-CoV-2 infection. Across the whole study: Investigators sequenced bulk RNA drawn from unsorted whole blood, and chains remained unpaired. Overall study results and limits: The VDJdb matching leaned toward anti-spike CD8 responses and overlooked private and CD4 specificities.

Attachment of unique molecular identifiers to individual cDNA molecules was performed. TCRdb re-called the 5' RACE reads with MiXCR, one entry per CDR3 protein. The data show over 55,000 distinct CDR3 sequences, 6% to 8.5% seen once. To note about this clonotype: The antigen remains undetermined.

Germline assignment: CDR1 MNHEY and CDR2 SMNVEV (reference sequence). The CDR3 extends over 16 amino acids. The germline V and J ends were trimmed by 0 bases and 5 bases, with 13 bases remaining between them. The sequenced material came from whole blood. The sequence was obtained from an adult who was a healthcare worker with PCR-confirmed SARS-CoV-2 infection or an uninfected control (not recorded which). V and J are TRBV27 and TRBJ2-2, with D unclear. The CDR3 region is CASSLSAQLGTGELFF. CDR3 DNA sequence: TGTGCCAGCAGTTTATCGGCCCAGCTTGGGACCGGGGAGCTGTTTTTT.